These 18 T cell receptor beta chains were sequenced from one sample in a study of patients and donors after allogeneic stem cell transplantation. Using its own MiXCR run on the RT-PCR reads, TCRdb lists one record per CDR3 protein. The sample includes over 350,000 distinct CDR3 sequences, around 16% of them seen just once. The sequenced material came from blood, either unsorted or a sorted T cell fraction (not recorded which). These receptors came from a human donor who was either an allogeneic HSCT recipient or a stem cell or donor lymphocyte infusion donor (not recorded which). It is not recorded whose cells these are; they may come from a transplant donor.

The sample holds a few counts of this clonotype. The V gene is TRBV5-6, the J gene TRBJ2-1; D remains unclear. The V end lost 2 bases, the J end lost 4 bases, and 10 bases lay between the germline ends. CDR3 size: 14 residues. Looked up from germline, CDR1 is SGHDT and CDR2 is YYEEEE. The CDR3, as DNA: TGTGCCAGCAGCTTAGTTGGCTTTTACAATGAGCAGTTCTTC. Translating gives CASSLVGFYNEQFF.

This clonotype has just a few counts. This rearrangement joins TRBV24-1 to TRBJ2-1; tentatively, D is TRBD1 (6 bases). Germline V gives CDR1 KGHDR, CDR2 SFDVKD. V gave up 11 bases and J gave up 2 bases, with 15 bases separating them. The CDR3 is made up of 14 amino acids. CDR3 residues: CASSTGVPYNEQFF. The CDR3 nucleotides read TGTGCCAGCTCGACAGGAGTCCCCTACAATGAGCAGTTCTTC.

The sample holds many counts of this clonotype. The chain couples TRBV12-3 or TRBV12-4 to TRBJ1-2; 7 bases match TRBD1. This CDR3 spans 16 amino acids. Losses at the gene ends were 1 base for V and 6 bases for J; bases not matched to a gene: 11. For the CDR3, the DNA is TGTGCCAGCAGTTTAGGTCTCAGGGGGTCTCTTGATGGCTACACCTTC. The encoded protein is CASSLGLRGSLDGYTF.

J is TRBJ2-1 and V is TRBV5-1, with D tentatively TRBD2 (6 bases). CDR1 and CDR2 from the germline V gene are SGHRS and YFSETQ. This CDR3 is built from 15 residues. V was clipped by 0 bases and J by 0 bases, with 7 bases between them. CDR3 in amino acids: CASSLEEGSYNEQFF. The CDR3 bases are TGCGCCAGCAGCTTGGAGGAGGGCTCCTACAATGAGCAGTTCTTC.

This clonotype was observed a handful of times. CDR3 DNA: TGCGCCAGCAGCTTGCGTGGCGGCAACCCCTCAGGCTATGGCTACACCTTC. It specifies CASSLRGGNPSGYGYTF. This sequence joins TRBV5-1 and TRBJ1-2; D not resolved. The germline V gene encodes CDR1 SGHRS and CDR2 YFSETQ. Trimming stripped 1 base from V and 4 bases from J, with 20 bases between. The CDR3 covers 17 residues.

The chain has TRBV5-4 and TRBJ2-7; the D gene is possibly TRBD2 (6 bases). The CDR3 covers 14 residues. CDR1 SGHNT and CDR2 YYREEE come from the germline V gene (reference sequence). Trimming shortened V by 2 bases and J by 2 bases, and 11 bases separated the two germline ends. The DNA for the CDR3 is TGTGCCAGCAGCTTCGGGAGAGGGGCCTACGAGCAGTACTTC. Its translation: CASSFGRGAYEQYF.

The chain uses TRBV28 and TRBJ2-1, with a possible D match to TRBD2 (5 bases). V was pared by 3 bases and J by 8 bases, with 8 bases between. CDR1 is MDHEN, CDR2 SYDVKM, per germline. The CDR3 has 12 amino acids. For the CDR3, the DNA is TGTGCCAGCAGTTTTGACTATGATGAGCAGTTCTTC. Protein product: CASSFDYDEQFF.

The chain couples TRBV20-1 to TRBJ2-1; tentative D call: TRBD2 (6 bases). V lost 0 bases and J 8 bases, leaving 14 bases between the germline ends. The CDR3 runs to 14 residues. The V gene's germline CDR1 is DFQATT and CDR2 SNEGSKA (reference sequence). CDR3 residues: CSARDYGSSHEQFF. The CDR3 nucleotides are TGCAGTGCTAGAGATTACGGGAGTAGCCATGAGCAGTTCTTC.

This clonotype was recorded a few times. CDR3: CAISRDRGVAGANVLTF. The CDR3 DNA is TGTGCCATCAGTAGGGACAGGGGTGTAGCTGGGGCCAACGTCCTGACTTTC. This sequence joins TRBV10-3 and TRBJ2-6; the match to TRBD1 covers 10 bases. V lost 5 bases to trimming and J lost 2 bases; unmatched junction nucleotides: 6. This CDR3 spans 17 amino acids. Germline V gives CDR1 ENHRY, CDR2 SYGVKD.

Many counts were recorded for this clonotype. The chain combines TRBV7-9 with TRBJ1-5; D is unresolved. The V end lost 1 base, the J end lost 11 bases, and 12 bases lay between the germline ends. Germline V gene data show CDR1 as SEHNR and CDR2 as FQNEAQ (reference sequence). CDR3 size: 13 residues. This CDR3 reads CASSLGFTEAQHF. The CDR3 bases are TGTGCCAGCAGCTTAGGCTTCACCGAGGCCCAGCATTTT.

The chain has TRBV9 and TRBJ2-2; D may match TRBD1 or TRBD2 (6 bases each). The CDR3 consists of 18 residues. Germline V gene data show CDR1 as SGDLS and CDR2 as YYNGEE. Trimming stripped 2 bases from V and 6 bases from J, with 23 bases between. The chain's CDR3 is CASSVRGARSTLAGELFF. CDR3 nucleotides: TGTGCCAGCAGCGTGAGGGGGGCCCGTTCCACATTGGCCGGGGAGCTGTTTTTT.

This clonotype was detected ten times or more. This chain's CDR3 is CASSLDKQPQHF. As DNA, the CDR3 is TGTGCCAGCAGCTTAGACAAGCAGCCCCAGCATTTT. This chain connects TRBV7-9 to TRBJ1-5; D not resolved. The germline V gene has CDR1 SEHNR and CDR2 FQNEAQ (reference sequence). Trimming removed 1 base at V and 7 bases at J, with 5 bases between. The CDR3 is 12 amino acids.

This clonotype has more than one count but fewer than ten. The chain is built from TRBV27 and TRBJ2-2; D is unclear. Per the germline V gene, CDR1 is MNHEY and CDR2 is SMNVEV (reference sequence). The CDR3 has 13 residues. V was cut by 2 bases and J by 3 bases, with 4 bases left in between. The CDR3 DNA is TGTGCCAGCAGTTTAATGTACACCGGGGAGCTGTTTTTT. This sequence encodes CASSLMYTGELFF.

The table lists this clonotype with many counts. The chain uses TRBV7-9 and TRBJ2-3; a weak D match, TRBD2 (5 bases). V lost 5 bases, J lost 0 bases, and 9 bases lay in between. The CDR3 is 14 residues long. Germline V gives CDR1 SEHNR, CDR2 FQNEAQ (reference sequence). The DNA for the CDR3 is TGTGCCAGCAGCGCATGGACTAGCACAGATACGCAGTATTTT. This gives the protein CASSAWTSTDTQYF.

This clonotype appeared a few times. This chain uses TRBV12-3 or TRBV12-4 with TRBJ2-3; possible D gene TRBD2, 6 bases. The CDR3 extends over 12 amino acids. Trimming cost V 8 bases and J 5 bases, with 11 bases left between them. The CDR3 reads CASGGYGDTQYF. CDR3 nucleotide sequence: TGTGCCAGCGGGGGGTATGGAGATACGCAGTATTTT.

This clonotype turned up a few times. The V gene is TRBV27, the J gene TRBJ1-1; D not resolved. Germline CDR1 MNHEY, CDR2 SMNVEV (reference sequence). The CDR3 runs to 13 residues. V was clipped by 4 bases and J by 4 bases, with 10 bases between them. DNA for the CDR3: TGTGCCAGCAGTTCCCCTTGGGGCACTGAAGCTTTCTTT. This encodes CASSSPWGTEAFF.

This clonotype was counted only a few times. The chain uses TRBV11-1 and TRBJ1-6; unclear D gene. Germline V gene data show CDR1 as SGHAT and CDR2 as FQDESV (reference sequence). The CDR3 consists of 14 residues. V was trimmed by 0 bases and J by 7 bases, leaving 7 bases between them. CDR3: CASSLAGYNSPLHF. The CDR3 nucleotides read TGTGCCAGCAGCTTAGCAGGGTACAATTCACCCCTCCACTTT.

Only a few counts were recorded for this clonotype. The junction departs from germline at one end; a sequencing error may be responsible. The rearrangement links TRBV7-7 to TRBJ2-3; perhaps TRBD1 as D (7 bases). This CDR3 has 15 residues. Germline V lookup: CDR1 SSHAT, CDR2 FNYEAQ (reference sequence). In nucleotides, the CDR3 is TGTGCTAGCAGCTTAGGCAGGGGGGCCAAAGATACGCAGTATTTT. Translated: CASSLGRGAKDTQYF.